This entry concerns a single T cell receptor beta chain. The antigen this receptor binds is unknown. Per-base quality was not reported, and no clone a single base away is much larger than it. Libraries were made using PCR. Sequencer: Illumina HiSeq 2500. To normalize quantification of the TCRbeta repertoire, the TCR libraries were built with molecular barcoding that relied on unique molecular identifiers. TCRdb itself trimmed the public reads at Q25 with fastp, ran MiXCR and retained productive beta chains. When rows share a CDR3 protein, they turn into one entry using the most common DNA and genes. The sample table contains hundreds of thousands of distinct CDR3 sequences; only one count was recorded for 15% to 20% of them. Clones ranked in the top ten supply around 3.3% of the sample. The data were obtained in a study of T-cell reconstitution after alpha-beta-depleted transplantation in children (dated by TCRdb to about 2016). Looking at the study overall: Using TCR repertoire profiling, the study quantitatively followed how T-cell immune reconstitution unfolded in children after TCRalphabeta/CD19-depleted allogeneic hematopoietic cell transplantation.

Germline trimming: 5 bases from V, 6 bases from J; junction bases outside gene matches: 8. CDR1 and CDR2, looked up from the germline V gene (reference sequence), are SEHNR and FQNEAQ. From the cysteine through the phenylalanine, the CDR3 covers 14 amino acids. Kept here is only the CDR3 DNA, which spans 42 bases and is read in frame from base 1. This sequence originates from a human donor who donated a stem cell graft to a child with acute lymphoblastic leukemia. Material: PBMCs from the stem cell graft donor, obtained from the stem cell graft. Recombination linked TRBV7-9 to TRBJ2-7; 9 central bases correspond to TRBD1. The CDR3 amino acid sequence is: CASSPMGQGREQYF. The DNA is TGTGCCAGCAGCCCAATGGGACAGGGCCGCGAGCAGTACTTC. The CDR3, completed at both ends by the reference TRBV7-9 and TRBJ2-7 genes, gives the full variable domain DTGVSQNPRHKITKRGQNVTFRCDPISEHNRLYWYRQTLGQGPEFLTYFQNEAQLEKSRLLSDRFSAERPKGSFSTLEIQRTEQGDSAMYLCASSPMGQGREQYFGPGTRLTVT.